These T cell receptor beta chains were read from a single sample in a study of blood T cells in healthy people across ages. One entry per CDR3 protein, called by TCRdb with MiXCR from the 5' RACE reads. The sample has approximately 790,000 distinct CDR3 sequences, approximately 67% seen once. The sequencing sample was made of blood. All receptors derive from a man between 25 and 39 years old in good health. Each CDR3 is given with its conserved first and last residue. D genes are given only for firm matches. Clone size is shown for a subset of rows, as once, few, many or a class of expanded clone.

clone_size,d_call,v_call,j_call,cdr3_aa,cdr3_nt
few,TRBD2,TRBV20-1,TRBJ2-3,CSAAGLAGGPDTQYF,TGCAGTGCTGCCGGACTAGCGGGGGGGCCAGATACGCAGTATTTT
-,-,TRBV9,TRBJ2-3,CASSVRGIDTQYF,TGTGCCAGCAGCGTTCGGGGAATAGATACGCAGTATTTT
-,-,TRBV13,TRBJ2-7,CASSPLREQYF,TGTGCCAGCAGCCCCCTCCGCGAGCAGTACTTC
-,-,TRBV20-1,TRBJ2-1,CSARDPRGGDEQFF,TGCAGTGCTAGAGATCCGCGCGGCGGCGATGAGCAGTTCTTC
-,TRBD2,TRBV4-2,TRBJ2-4,CASSQGPSGVDEQYF,TGTGCCAGCAGCCAAGGGCCTAGCGGGGTCGATGAGCAGTACTTC
-,-,TRBV7-2,TRBJ2-5,CASSSPEIETQYF,TGTGCCAGCAGCTCCCCCGAGATAGAGACCCAGTACTTC
-,TRBD2,TRBV7-2,TRBJ2-7,CASSFLTSGDLPYEQYF,TGTGCCAGCAGCTTCCTGACTAGCGGGGACCTCCCCTACGAGCAGTACTTC
-,TRBD2,TRBV5-6,TRBJ2-1,CASSRTSGVREQFF,TGTGCCAGCAGCCGGACTAGCGGGGTCAGGGAGCAGTTCTTC
-,-,TRBV18,TRBJ2-5,CASSPPVAREGETQYF,TGTGCCAGCTCACCACCGGTAGCACGAGAGGGGGAGACCCAGTACTTC
-,-,TRBV2,TRBJ1-1,CASSPRDASVEAFF,TGTGCCAGCAGTCCCAGGGATGCTTCAGTAGAAGCTTTCTTT
-,-,TRBV7-9,TRBJ2-7,CASSASGHYEQYF,TGTGCCAGCAGCGCATCGGGGCACTACGAGCAGTACTTC
few,-,TRBV12-3/TRBV12-4,TRBJ2-3,CASSFQGLGTDTQYF,TGTGCCAGCAGTTTTCAGGGACTTGGCACAGATACGCAGTATTTT
-,-,TRBV12-3/TRBV12-4,TRBJ2-1,CASSTPLRGGDYNEQFF,TGTGCCAGCAGCACACCCCTGAGGGGGGGAGATTACAATGAGCAGTTCTTC
-,-,TRBV6-6,TRBJ1-4,CASSYSGWSDEKLFF,TGTGCCAGCAGTTACTCGGGGTGGTCGGATGAAAAACTGTTTTTT
few,TRBD1,TRBV29-1,TRBJ2-3,CSVSTTGTGGDTQYF,TGCAGCGTTTCTACAACCGGGACAGGGGGAGATACGCAGTATTTT
-,-,TRBV20-1,TRBJ2-5,CSAIRDNQETQYF,TGCAGTGCCATCCGGGACAACCAAGAGACCCAGTACTTC
many,-,TRBV6-5,TRBJ2-1,CASSYDSQINEQFF,TGTGCCAGCAGTTACGACTCACAGATAAATGAGCAGTTCTTC
once,TRBD1,TRBV6-2/TRBV6-3,TRBJ2-7,CASSTLRGQLRYEQYF,TGTGCCAGCAGTACCCTCCGGGGACAGTTGCGCTACGAGCAGTACTTC
few,-,TRBV29-1,TRBJ2-7,CSVEFIPKHEQYF,TGCAGCGTTGAATTTATTCCCAAGCACGAGCAGTACTTC
-,-,TRBV3-1,TRBJ1-2,CASSHGTGGVGTGTNGYTF,TGTGCCAGCAGCCATGGAACGGGGGGTGTCGGTACCGGGACGAATGGCTACACCTTC
once,TRBD1,TRBV19,TRBJ2-4,CASSIIGDRDPIQYF,TGTGCCAGTAGTATAATTGGGGACAGGGACCCGATTCAGTACTTC
-,-,TRBV28,TRBJ2-7,CASSLSRLDLGSYEQYF,TGTGCCAGCAGTTTATCCCGACTAGACTTGGGTAGCTACGAGCAGTACTTC
-,TRBD1,TRBV10-3,TRBJ2-5,CAISEATGGETQYF,TGTGCCATCAGTGAGGCGACAGGGGGAGAGACCCAGTACTTC
-,-,TRBV28,TRBJ2-1,CASTFYNEQFF,TGTGCCAGCACCTTTTACAATGAGCAGTTCTTC
-,TRBD1,TRBV7-9,TRBJ1-2,CASSVQGTGGYTF,TGTGCCAGCAGCGTACAGGGGACTGGCGGCTACACCTTC
-,-,TRBV6-2/TRBV6-3,TRBJ1-2,CASSYLRNGDYGYTF,TGTGCCAGCAGTTACCTGCGGAACGGAGACTATGGCTACACCTTC
-,TRBD1,TRBV15,TRBJ1-1,CATSTDREADTEAFF,TGTGCCACCAGCACGGACAGGGAGGCGGACACTGAAGCTTTCTTT
-,-,TRBV5-1,TRBJ2-3,CASSSRMGPSTDTQYF,TGCGCCAGCAGCTCCCGTATGGGGCCCAGCACAGATACGCAGTATTTT
-,TRBD2,TRBV27,TRBJ2-3,CASSRRGDVTDTQYF,TGTGCCAGCAGTAGGCGGGGGGATGTGACAGATACGCAGTATTTT
-,-,TRBV9,TRBJ2-7,CASSSRDGEQYF,TGTGCCAGCAGCTCCCGGGACGGTGAGCAGTACTTC
-,TRBD1,TRBV11-3,TRBJ2-1,CASSLGLGQGNNEQFF,TGTGCCAGCAGCTTAGGCCTGGGACAGGGAAACAATGAACAGTTCTTC
-,TRBD1,TRBV4-3,TRBJ1-6,CASSHTGEYSPLHF,TGCGCCAGCAGCCATACAGGGGAGTATTCACCCCTCCACTTT
-,-,TRBV7-2,TRBJ1-1,CASSQHGRGNTEAFF,TGTGCCAGCAGCCAGCATGGCAGGGGGAACACTGAAGCTTTCTTT
few,-,TRBV12-3/TRBV12-4,TRBJ1-2,CASSLEGGFYGYTF,TGTGCCAGCAGTTTGGAGGGAGGATTCTATGGCTACACCTTC
-,TRBD1,TRBV7-2,TRBJ1-6,CASSLGDREASPLHF,TGTGCCAGCAGCTTAGGGGACAGGGAAGCTTCACCCCTCCACTTT
few,-,TRBV7-9,TRBJ2-1,CASSFKALSSYNEQFF,TGTGCCAGCAGCTTTAAAGCGTTAAGCTCCTACAATGAGCAGTTCTTC
once,TRBD1,TRBV5-1,TRBJ2-5,CANRTTDRGQETQYF,TGCGCCAACAGAACCACAGACAGGGGGCAGGAGACCCAGTACTTC
-,-,TRBV4-2,TRBJ2-3,CASSQDLGASTDTQYF,TGTGCCAGCAGCCAAGATCTGGGGGCCAGCACAGATACGCAGTATTTT
many,TRBD1,TRBV29-1,TRBJ2-1,CSVTGDPSSYNEQFF,TGCAGCGTAACAGGGGACCCCAGCTCCTACAATGAGCAGTTCTTC
few,TRBD2,TRBV20-1,TRBJ2-1,CSAPKLAGTYRNEQFF,TGCAGTGCCCCCAAGCTAGCGGGGACCTACAGGAATGAGCAGTTCTTC
-,-,TRBV20-1,TRBJ2-7,CSARVGNSYEQYF,TGCAGTGCTAGAGTGGGCAACTCCTACGAGCAGTACTTC
-,-,TRBV15,TRBJ2-1,CATTSRVQETQFF,TGTGCCACCACCTCGCGGGTCCAAGAGACCCAGTTCTTC
-,-,TRBV12-3/TRBV12-4,TRBJ1-2,CASSLGAGDGYTF,TGTGCCAGCAGTTTAGGCGCAGGGGATGGCTACACCTTC
-,TRBD1,TRBV25-1,TRBJ1-1,CASSDHRGLGSEAFF,TGTGCCAGCAGTGACCACAGGGGGCTAGGGTCTGAAGCTTTCTTT
-,-,TRBV5-6,TRBJ2-7,CASSLGLVYGQYF,TGTGCCAGCAGCTTGGGACTAGTCTACGGGCAGTACTTC
-,-,TRBV9,TRBJ2-5,CASSPTGPPGETQYF,TGTGCCAGCAGCCCTACCGGTCCGCCGGGAGAGACCCAGTACTTC
-,TRBD2,TRBV10-3,TRBJ2-1,CAISESSASGVADDEQFF,TGTGCCATCAGTGAGTCGTCGGCTAGCGGGGTTGCGGATGATGAGCAGTTCTTC
-,TRBD1,TRBV7-2,TRBJ1-5,CASSWGTGSNQPQHF,TGTGCCAGCAGCTGGGGGACAGGGAGCAATCAGCCCCAGCATTTT
-,-,TRBV4-1,TRBJ2-7,CASSARTTSYEQYF,TGCGCCAGCAGCGCCCGGACTACTTCCTACGAGCAGTACTTC
few,-,TRBV20-1,TRBJ2-5,CSARGQIQETQYF,TGCAGTGCTAGAGGACAGATCCAAGAGACCCAGTACTTC
-,-,TRBV29-1,TRBJ1-1,CSVRGDMGRNTEAFF,TGCAGCGTCCGAGGCGACATGGGGCGTAACACTGAAGCTTTCTTT
-,-,TRBV29-1,TRBJ2-2,CSVEGSYTGELFF,TGCAGCGTTGAGGGCAGCTACACCGGGGAGCTGTTTTTT
-,-,TRBV10-3,TRBJ1-2,CAISMTAYGYTF,TGTGCCATCAGTATGACGGCATATGGCTACACCTTC